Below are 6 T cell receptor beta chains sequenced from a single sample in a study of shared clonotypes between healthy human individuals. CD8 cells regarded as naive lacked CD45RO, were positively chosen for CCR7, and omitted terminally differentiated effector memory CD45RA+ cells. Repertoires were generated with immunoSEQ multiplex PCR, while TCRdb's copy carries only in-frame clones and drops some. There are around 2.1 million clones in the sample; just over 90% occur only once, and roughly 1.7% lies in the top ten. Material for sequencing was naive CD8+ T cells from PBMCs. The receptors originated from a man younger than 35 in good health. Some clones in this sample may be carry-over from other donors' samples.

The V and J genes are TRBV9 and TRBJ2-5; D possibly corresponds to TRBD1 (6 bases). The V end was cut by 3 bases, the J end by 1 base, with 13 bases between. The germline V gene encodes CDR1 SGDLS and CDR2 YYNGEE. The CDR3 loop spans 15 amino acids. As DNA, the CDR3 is TGTGCCAGCAGCGCCATCAGGGGTGGCCAAGAGACCCAGTACTTC. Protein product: CASSAIRGGQETQYF.

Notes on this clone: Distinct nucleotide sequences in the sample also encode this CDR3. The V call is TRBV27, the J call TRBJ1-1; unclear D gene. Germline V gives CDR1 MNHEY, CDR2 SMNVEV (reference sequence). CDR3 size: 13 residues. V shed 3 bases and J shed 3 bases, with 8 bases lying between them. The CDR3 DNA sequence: TGTGCCAGCAGTTTGGTCCGGGACACTGAAGCTTTCTTT. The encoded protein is CASSLVRDTEAFF.

CDR3 in amino acids: CASSPDDRGAYEQYF. For the CDR3, the DNA is TGTGCCAGCAGCCCCGACGACAGGGGAGCCTACGAGCAGTACTTC. The chain links TRBV9 to TRBJ2-7, with 8 bases aligning to TRBD1. After removal of 4 bases from V and 2 bases from J, the junction contained 8 bases not matched to a gene. The CDR3 is 15 amino acids. Germline V gives CDR1 SGDLS, CDR2 YYNGEE.

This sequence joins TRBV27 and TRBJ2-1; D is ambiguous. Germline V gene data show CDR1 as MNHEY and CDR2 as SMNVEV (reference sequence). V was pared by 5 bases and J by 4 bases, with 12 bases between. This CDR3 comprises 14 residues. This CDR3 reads CASSDLNRYNEQFF. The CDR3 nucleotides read TGTGCCAGCAGTGATCTGAATAGATACAATGAGCAGTTCTTC.

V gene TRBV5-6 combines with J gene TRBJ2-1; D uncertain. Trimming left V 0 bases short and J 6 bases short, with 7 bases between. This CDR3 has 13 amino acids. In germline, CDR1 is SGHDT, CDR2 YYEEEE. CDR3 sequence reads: CASSLVIVNEQFF. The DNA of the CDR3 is TGTGCCAGCAGCTTGGTTATTGTCAATGAGCAGTTCTTC.

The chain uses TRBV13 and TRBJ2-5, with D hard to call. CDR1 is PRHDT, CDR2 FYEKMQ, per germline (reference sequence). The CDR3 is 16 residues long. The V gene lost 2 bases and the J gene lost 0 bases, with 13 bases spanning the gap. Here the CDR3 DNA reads TGTGCCAGCAGCTTAAAGGCAGAAGGGTACCAAGAGACCCAGTACTTC. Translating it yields CASSLKAEGYQETQYF.